This TCR beta chain was documented in a study of identical twins. The germline V and J ends were trimmed by 3 bases and 0 bases, with 8 bases remaining between them. The germline gives CDR1 KGHSH, CDR2 LQKENI. The length of the CDR3 is 15 residues. TCRdb processed the 5' RACE reads anew with MiXCR; each CDR3 protein has one entry. The table lists 510,000 or so distinct CDR3 sequences, roughly 15% of them singletons. These records were also assigned to another study, of yellow fever vaccine responses in identical twins. That paper adds: After vaccination, twins' T cell response reportedly seemed partly convergent, partly personalized.

The sequence was collected from a woman younger than 35 in good health. V gene TRBV18 combines with J gene TRBJ2-2; D ambiguous. Material for sequencing was CD4+ T cells sorted from blood. The CDR3, as DNA: TGTGCCAGCTCACCTTCGCATCCGAACACCGGGGAGCTGTTTTTT. Residues: CASSPSHPNTGELFF.